This TCR beta chain was observed in a study of blood T cell repertoires in COVID-19. The wider study: Sources were T cells, B-cell-depleted T cells, or PBMCs; the material itself was cDNA or gDNA.

Enrolled during active infection, Seattle patients were then followed longitudinally. As handled by the study authors: From reference gene primer amplification, estimates of nucleated cell counts were derived. Data came from immunoSEQ multiplex PCR; TCRdb stores just in-frame clones and leaves some out. V and J calls and clone size are given by that table; D and trimming were obtained from the DNA. The table has 150,000 to 200,000 clones, approximately 91% seen once. V lost 2 bases and J 7 bases, leaving 12 bases between the germline ends. The CDR3 sequence is 13 residues long. Germline CDR1 reads MNHEY; CDR2 reads SMNVEV (reference sequence).

This clonotype was obtained from a man younger than 35 with COVID-19, enrolled during active disease. The chain has TRBV27 and TRBJ2-7; D is possibly TRBD1 (5 bases). Sequencing input: peripheral blood. The CDR3 region has the DNA TGTGCCAGCAGTTTACGCAGGGTAGGAGAGCAGTACTTC. This sequence encodes CASSLRRVGEQYF.